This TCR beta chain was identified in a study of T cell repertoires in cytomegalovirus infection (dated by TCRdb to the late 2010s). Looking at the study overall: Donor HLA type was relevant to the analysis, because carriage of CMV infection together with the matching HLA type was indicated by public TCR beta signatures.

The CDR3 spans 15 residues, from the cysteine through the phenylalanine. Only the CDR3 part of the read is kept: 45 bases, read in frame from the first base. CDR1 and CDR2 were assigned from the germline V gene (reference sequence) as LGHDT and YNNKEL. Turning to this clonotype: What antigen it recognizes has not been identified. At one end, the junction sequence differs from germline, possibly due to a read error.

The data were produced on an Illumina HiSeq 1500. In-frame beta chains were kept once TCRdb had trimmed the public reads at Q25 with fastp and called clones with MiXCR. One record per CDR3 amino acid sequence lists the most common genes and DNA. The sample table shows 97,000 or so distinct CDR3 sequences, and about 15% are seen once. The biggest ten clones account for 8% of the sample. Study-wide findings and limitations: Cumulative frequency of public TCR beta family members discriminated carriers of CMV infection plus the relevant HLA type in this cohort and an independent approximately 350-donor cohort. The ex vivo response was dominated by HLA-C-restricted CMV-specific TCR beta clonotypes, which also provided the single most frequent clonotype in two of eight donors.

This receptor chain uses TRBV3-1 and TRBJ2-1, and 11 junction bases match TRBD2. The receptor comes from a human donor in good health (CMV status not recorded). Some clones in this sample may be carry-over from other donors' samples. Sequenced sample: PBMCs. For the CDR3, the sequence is CASGHSGGAGHEQFF. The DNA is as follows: TGTGCCAGCGGCCATAGCGGGGGGGCGGGACATGAGCAGTTCTTC.